Below are 27 T cell receptor beta chains sequenced from a single sample in a study of blood T cell repertoires in COVID-19. Clones were read by immunoSEQ multiplex PCR, and TCRdb kept only the in-frame ones, dropping some. The table shows over 35,000 clones, with 81% occurring only once. The source material was peripheral blood. These receptors came from a man aged 35 to 55 with active or convalescent COVID-19.

This clone was seen a single time. J is TRBJ1-2 and V is TRBV30, with 10 bases fitting TRBD1. The V gene end was trimmed by 8 bases and the J gene end by 6 bases; junction bases not matched to a gene: 12. CDR1 and CDR2 (germline): GTSNPN, SVGIG (reference sequence). CDR3 length equals 14 residues. The chain's CDR3 is CAVYRDRGGDGYTF. Here the CDR3 DNA reads TGTGCCGTGTACCGGGACAGGGGCGGGGATGGCTACACCTTC.

V gene TRBV11-2 combines with J gene TRBJ2-7; 7 bases are shared with TRBD2. The junction had 10 bases not matched to a gene; V was cut back by 3 bases and J by 5 bases. Germline lookup yields CDR1 SGHAT and CDR2 FQNNGV. CDR3 size: 15 residues. The CDR3 reads CASSFLSREEDEQYF. The CDR3 DNA sequence: TGTGCCAGCAGCTTCCTTTCCCGGGAGGAGGACGAGCAGTACTTC.

The chain links TRBV5-4 to TRBJ1-2, with TRBD1 matching over 7 bases. The CDR3 spans 14 residues. Per the germline V gene, CDR1 is SGHNT and CDR2 is YYREEE (reference sequence). The trim removed 2 bases at V and 8 bases at J, leaving 9 bases unmatched. DNA for the CDR3: TGTGCCAGCAGCTTCGGTAGACAGGGCCTAGGCTACACCTTC. It encodes CASSFGRQGLGYTF.

The genes are TRBV7-3 and TRBJ2-1; 11 nucleotides line up with TRBD2. After removal of 4 bases from V and 7 bases from J, the junction contained 9 bases not matched to a gene. The CDR3 is made up of 16 amino acids. CDR1 is SGHTA and CDR2 is FQGTGA in the germline V gene. The CDR3: CASSSDGTSGGNEQFF. As DNA, the CDR3 is TGTGCCAGCAGCTCGGACGGGACTAGCGGTGGGAATGAGCAGTTCTTC. The full variable domain, with the rest looked up from reference TRBV7-3 and TRBJ2-1, is GAGVSQTPSNKVTEKGKYVELRCDPISGHTALYWYRQSLGQGPEFLIYFQGTGAADDSGLPNDRFFAVRPEGSVSTLKIQRTERGDSAVYLCASSSDGTSGGNEQFFGPGTRLTVL.

V and J are TRBV24-1 and TRBJ1-1; perhaps TRBD1 as D (6 bases). The CDR3 is 14 residues long. Germline V gives CDR1 KGHDR, CDR2 SFDVKD. V gave up 2 bases and J gave up 7 bases, with 13 bases separating them. The CDR3 region has the DNA TGTGCCACCAGTGATTCCGGGACAAGGGGTGAAGCTTTCTTT. This sequence encodes CATSDSGTRGEAFF.

The rearrangement links TRBV28 to TRBJ2-7; D possibly corresponds to TRBD2 (6 bases). The V gene's germline CDR1 is MDHEN and CDR2 SYDVKM. The V and J ends lost 8 bases and 3 bases respectively, with 17 bases between them. CDR3 length: 14 residues. The CDR3 DNA follows: TGTGCCAGCGGAGAGGAGGCCGGGAGCTACGAGCAGTACTTC. The encoded protein is CASGEEAGSYEQYF.

The count of this clone is one. The chain combines TRBV29-1 with TRBJ2-3, with 10 bases matching TRBD1. The ends lost 7 bases at V and 7 bases at J; junction bases unmatched: 5. The CDR3 is 12 residues long. Germline V lookup: CDR1 SQVTM, CDR2 ANQGSEA. The chain's CDR3 is CSAADRGNTQYF. For the CDR3, the DNA is TGCAGCGCCGCGGACAGGGGGAATACGCAGTATTTT.

The chain recombines TRBV6-5 with TRBJ2-7; no clear D. The germline V gene has CDR1 MNHEY and CDR2 SVGAGI. CDR3 size: 15 residues. V lost 2 bases to trimming and J lost 4 bases, with 15 bases between them. The chain's CDR3 is CASSYGWAAPYEQYF. CDR3 coding DNA: TGTGCCAGCAGTTACGGGTGGGCCGCTCCTTACGAGCAGTACTTC.

The rearrangement links TRBV5-1 to TRBJ2-7; 7 bases agree with TRBD1. Germline CDR1 SGHRS, CDR2 YFSETQ. V was pared by 0 bases and J by 3 bases, with 3 bases of the junction left unmatched. The CDR3 sequence is 14 residues long. CDR3: CASSLGQGLYEQYF. In DNA form, the CDR3 reads TGCGCCAGCAGCTTGGGACAGGGCCTCTACGAGCAGTACTTC.

The rearrangement uses TRBV27 and TRBJ1-1; D is unclear. The CDR3 is made up of 14 amino acids. V was clipped by 5 bases and J by 0 bases, with 10 bases between them. Germline assignment: CDR1 MNHEY and CDR2 SMNVEV (reference sequence). The CDR3 nucleotides read TGTGCCAGCAGTGCTCGCAGGATGAACACTGAAGCTTTCTTT. This translates into CASSARRMNTEAFF.

The rearrangement uses TRBV24-1 and TRBJ2-3; 9 nucleotides agree with TRBD2. The CDR3 is made up of 16 amino acids. Germline V gene lookup returns CDR1 KGHDR and CDR2 SFDVKD. Trimming removed 1 base from V and 10 bases from J; junction bases left unmatched: 11. The DNA of the CDR3 is TGTGCCACCAGTGATTTTCCCAGCGGGGGGCCCTCCGCGCAGTATTTT. Protein product: CATSDFPSGGPSAQYF.

V usage is TRBV5-4 and J usage is TRBJ2-2; D is unresolved. The CDR3 spans 16 residues. The germline V gene encodes CDR1 SGHNT and CDR2 YYREEE (reference sequence). V lost 0 bases, J lost 1 base, and 10 bases lay in between. The CDR3 loop reads CASSLGLRQNTGELFF. DNA for the CDR3: TGTGCCAGCAGCTTGGGCCTCCGACAGAACACCGGGGAGCTGTTTTTT.

This clone was observed a few times. The chain couples TRBV5-1 to TRBJ1-2; D uncertain. Trimming pared 4 bases from V and 8 bases from J, leaving 9 bases between. Germline CDR1 reads SGHRS; CDR2 reads YFSETQ. CDR3 length equals 11 residues. The CDR3 protein is CASSLNQGYTF. The CDR3 DNA reads as TGCGCCAGCAGCCTTAACCAGGGCTACACCTTC.

The chain joins TRBV21-1 to TRBJ2-1; the table's TRBD1 call for D was not verified on the DNA. TRBV21-1 is described as a pseudogene. The CDR3 totals 18 residues. Here the CDR3 reads CASLLPGTGGNSYNEQFF. DNA for the CDR3: TGTGCCAGTTTACTCCCCGGGACAGGGGGGAACTCCTACAATGAGCAGTTCTTC.

This clone has more than one count but fewer than ten. V is TRBV5-4 and J is TRBJ1-1, with D perhaps matching TRBD1 (6 bases). This CDR3 comprises 15 residues. Between the trimmed V and J ends, which lost 2 bases and 1 base, there was a span of 12 bases. Germline loops: CDR1 SGHNT, CDR2 YYREEE (reference sequence). In nucleotides, the CDR3 is TGTGCCAGCAGCTTATCCGTAGGGGGGAACACTGAAGCTTTCTTT. Protein product: CASSLSVGGNTEAFF.

This chain joins TRBV7-9 and TRBJ2-5, with 9 bases matching TRBD2. The length of the CDR3 is 14 residues. Germline-derived CDR1 and CDR2 are SEHNR and FQNEAQ (reference sequence). Trimming took 3 bases from V and 5 from J; bases not matched to a gene: 4. DNA for the CDR3: TGTGCCAGCAGCTTCGGACTAGCGCCTGAGACCCAGTACTTC. Its protein is CASSFGLAPETQYF.

This chain joins TRBV5-1 and TRBJ2-7; TRBD2 agrees at 9 bases. Germline CDR1 reads SGHRS; CDR2 reads YFSETQ. V lost 3 bases, J lost 0 bases, and 13 bases stayed unmatched. The CDR3 totals 18 residues. The DNA of the CDR3 is TGCGCCAGCAGCTGGATCGAGTCAACTAGCGGGTTCTCCTACGAGCAGTACTTC. It specifies CASSWIESTSGFSYEQYF.

J is TRBJ2-1 and V is TRBV2, with 9 bases lining up with TRBD2. Looked up from germline, CDR1 is SNHLY and CDR2 is FYNNEI. Germline trimming cut 2 bases from V and 12 bases from J; bases unmatched to any gene: 11. CDR3 length: 15 residues. This chain's CDR3 is CASSESAGGPSRQFF. The CDR3 bases are TGTGCCAGCAGTGAATCAGCGGGAGGCCCGAGCAGGCAGTTCTTC.

The chain recombines TRBV6-2 or TRBV6-3 with TRBJ2-2; no reliable D call. V was pared by 3 bases and J by 8 bases, with 10 bases between. This CDR3 is 13 amino acids long. Germline values: CDR1 MNHEY, CDR2 SVGEGT. CDR3 coding DNA: TGTGCCAGCAGTTATCGACTCTGGGGGGAGCTGTTTTTT. This sequence encodes CASSYRLWGELFF.

This chain connects TRBV18 to TRBJ1-6; possible D gene TRBD1, 5 bases. With 3 bases removed from V and 10 bases from J, the gap between germline ends came to 16 bases. This CDR3 contains 15 residues. Germline V lookup: CDR1 KGHSH, CDR2 LQKENI. CDR3 protein: CASSPAGSSGSPLHF. The CDR3 DNA is TGTGCCAGCTCACCTGCAGGGTCATCAGGGTCACCCCTCCACTTT.

The chain couples TRBV4-1 to TRBJ2-7; D may be TRBD2 (5 bases). V shed 1 base and J shed 4 bases, with 5 bases lying between them. CDR1 is MGHRA, CDR2 YSYEKL, per germline. There are 12 residues in the CDR3. CDR3 bases: TGCGCCAGCAGCCAAGGGGAGTACGAGCAGTACTTC. It specifies CASSQGEYEQYF.

This clone was seen ten or more times. The chain is built from TRBV19 and TRBJ2-2; 9 bases are shared with TRBD1. The germline V gene encodes CDR1 LNHDA and CDR2 SQIVND (reference sequence). Unmatched junction bases numbered 8, after V lost 5 bases and J lost 1 base. CDR3 length: 17 residues. The CDR3 loop is CASSVDRGAMNTGELFF. The DNA of the CDR3 is TGTGCCAGTAGTGTGGACAGGGGAGCAATGAACACCGGGGAGCTGTTTTTT.

The chain carries TRBV3-1 (or the pseudogene TRBV3-2) and TRBJ2-5, with no clear D. The CDR3 has 16 residues. The V end lost 2 bases, the J end lost 0 bases, and 13 bases lay between the germline ends. In germline, CDR1 is LGHDT, CDR2 YNNKEL (reference sequence). Written as DNA, the CDR3 is TGTGCCAGCAGCCAACCTTATAATTTTAACCAAGAGACCCAGTACTTC. Encoded protein: CASSQPYNFNQETQYF.

The CDR3 is CASSLDAVSSSYEQYF. CDR3 in DNA: TGTGCCAGCAGCTTAGATGCTGTGTCTAGCTCCTACGAGCAGTACTTC. The rearrangement joins TRBV11-2 to TRBJ2-7; D gene ambiguous. In germline, CDR1 is SGHAT, CDR2 FQNNGV. Trimming shortened V by 0 bases and J by 0 bases, and 12 bases separated the two germline ends. This CDR3 comprises 16 residues.

The gene calls are TRBV7-8 and TRBJ2-1; a weak D match, TRBD1 (5 bases). From germline, CDR1 is SGHVS and CDR2 FQNEAQ. CDR3 length equals 16 residues. The V gene lost 2 bases and the J gene lost 0 bases, with 11 bases spanning the gap. As DNA, the CDR3 is TGTGCCAGCAGCTTATTCAGGGTGAGCTCCTACAATGAGCAGTTCTTC. This sequence encodes CASSLFRVSSYNEQFF. Full variable domain (rest looked up from reference TRBV7-8 and TRBJ2-1): GAGVSQSPRYKVAKRGQDVALRCDPISGHVSLFWYQQALGQGPEFLTYFQNEAQLDKSGLPSDRFFAERPEGSVSTLKIQRTQQEDSAVYLCASSLFRVSSYNEQFFGPGTRLTVL.

The chain links TRBV12-3 or TRBV12-4 to TRBJ1-1; D remains ambiguous. The CDR3 covers 13 residues. Trimming removed 11 bases from V and 1 base from J, with 14 bases in between. The DNA of the CDR3 is TGTGCCGGTGGGCGGGGTGGGAACACTGAAGCTTTCTTT. It codes for CAGGRGGNTEAFF.

The rearrangement joins TRBV2 to TRBJ2-7, with TRBD2 identical over 8 bases. Germline-derived CDR1 and CDR2 are SNHLY and FYNNEI. There are 16 residues in the CDR3. The J segment lost 7 bases and the V segment lost 3 bases, leaving 14 bases of the junction unmatched. DNA of the CDR3: TGTGCCAGCAGTGAGTTGGGTCGAGGTAGCGGGATGGAGCAGTACTTC. The encoded protein is CASSELGRGSGMEQYF.